Below are 27 T cell receptor beta chains sequenced from a single sample in a study of neurological immune-mediated disorders. TCRdb passed the 5' RACE reads through MiXCR, listing each CDR3 protein once. Of tens of thousands of distinct CDR3 sequences listed, about 4% were seen once; the top ten hold 2.9%. The sequenced sample was PBMCs. These receptors all stem from a man in his fifties with multiple sclerosis.

This clonotype was observed many times. This sequence joins TRBV5-1 and TRBJ2-7; 7 bases fit TRBD1. V gave up 4 bases and J gave up 5 bases; unmatched junction bases: 12. Germline-derived CDR1 and CDR2 are SGHRS and YFSETQ. This CDR3 contains 15 residues. Here the CDR3 reads CASSTGQVRLDEQYF. In DNA, the CDR3 is TGCGCCAGCAGCACCGGACAGGTTCGTCTGGACGAGCAGTACTTC.

This clonotype came up many times. This CDR3 reads CASMGGQGSPQPQHF. CDR3 sequence (DNA): TGTGCCAGCATGGGCGGACAGGGGTCACCTCAGCCCCAGCATTTT. The chain is built from TRBV2 and TRBJ1-5, with 9 bases that match TRBD1. Germline V gene sequence: CDR1 SNHLY, CDR2 FYNNEI. V was pared by 7 bases and J by 6 bases, with 10 bases of the junction left unmatched. CDR3 length: 15 amino acids.

This clonotype was picked up many times. The V gene is TRBV7-2, the J gene TRBJ1-5, with TRBD1 matching 8 bases. V dropped 5 bases and J dropped 5; count of bases not matched to a gene: 8. This CDR3 contains 15 residues. Germline V gene sequence: CDR1 SGHTA, CDR2 FQGNSA. This CDR3 reads CASSRQGTGDQPQHF. DNA of the CDR3: TGTGCCAGCAGCCGACAGGGGACCGGGGATCAGCCCCAGCATTTT.

This clonotype showed up many times. This chain connects TRBV27 to TRBJ2-2; D remains ambiguous. Trimming shortened V by 2 bases and J by 6 bases, and 10 bases separated the two germline ends. The CDR3 is 14 amino acids. Germline loops: CDR1 MNHEY, CDR2 SMNVEV (reference sequence). CDR3 residues: CASSLVGVAGELFF. The CDR3 bases are TGTGCCAGCAGTTTAGTTGGAGTAGCCGGGGAGCTGTTTTTT.

This clonotype was seen ten or more times. This chain connects TRBV7-3 to TRBJ2-3, with 10 nucleotides matching TRBD2. This CDR3 region has 15 residues. In germline, CDR1 is SGHTA, CDR2 FQGTGA. The ends lost 5 bases at V and 3 bases at J; junction bases unmatched: 5. CDR3 sequence: CASSLAGVMTDTQYF. CDR3 sequence (DNA): TGTGCCAGCAGCCTAGCGGGAGTGATGACAGATACGCAGTATTTT. Together with reference TRBV7-3 and TRBJ2-3, the CDR3 gives the full variable domain: GAGVSQTPSNKVTEKGKYVELRCDPISGHTALYWYRQSLGQGPEFLIYFQGTGAADDSGLPNDRFFAVRPEGSVSTLKIQRTERGDSAVYLCASSLAGVMTDTQYFGPGTRLTVL.

This clonotype occurred many times. The V call is TRBV4-1, the J call TRBJ2-1; tentatively, D is TRBD1 (6 bases). Germline loops: CDR1 MGHRA, CDR2 YSYEKL. V gave up 3 bases and J gave up 4 bases, with 10 bases separating them. CDR3 length: 14 amino acids. The chain's CDR3 is CASSQAGQYNEQFF. The CDR3 nucleotides are TGCGCCAGCAGCCAGGCTGGACAGTACAATGAGCAGTTCTTC.

This clonotype was counted ten times or more. V gene TRBV20-1 combines with J gene TRBJ2-1; TRBD2 matches 11 bases. This CDR3 is built from 13 residues. J lost 5 bases, V lost 6 bases, and 3 bases had no gene match. CDR1 and CDR2 (germline): DFQATT, SNEGSKA (reference sequence). The CDR3 DNA reads TGCAGTGCGCCGGGACTAGCGGACAATGAGCAGTTCTTC. Translated, it gives CSAPGLADNEQFF.

This clonotype showed up many times. The rearrangement joins TRBV7-9 to TRBJ2-7, with TRBD2 matching over 11 bases. From germline, CDR1 is SEHNR and CDR2 FQNEAQ (reference sequence). The J segment lost 5 bases and the V segment lost 9 bases, leaving 6 bases of the junction unmatched. This CDR3 spans 13 amino acids. The CDR3 sequence: CASSGRAKDEQYF. The CDR3 bases are TGTGCCAGTAGCGGGAGGGCCAAGGACGAGCAGTACTTC.

Notes on this clonotype: It may be a read error: a sequence one base away is much more abundant. This chain uses TRBV20-1 with TRBJ1-2; D possibly corresponds to TRBD1 (6 bases). The CDR3 totals 14 residues. V shed 1 base and J shed 3 bases, with 12 bases lying between them. Germline V gives CDR1 DFQATT, CDR2 SNEGSKA (reference sequence). CDR3 protein: CSARVQKGDYGYTF. CDR3 nucleotide sequence: TGCAGTGCTAGAGTTCAAAAGGGGGACTATGGCTACACCTTC.

This clonotype was seen ten or more times. V is TRBV12-3 or TRBV12-4 and J is TRBJ2-7, with 8 bases aligning to TRBD2. The CDR3 is 13 amino acids. The V and J ends lost 4 bases and 4 bases, in that order; junction bases with no gene match: 3. CDR3 loop: CASSYGGGYEQYF. CDR3 DNA sequence: TGTGCCAGCAGTTACGGGGGGGGATACGAGCAGTACTTC.

There are many counts of this clonotype. The V call is TRBV14, the J call TRBJ2-4, with D possibly TRBD1 on 5 matching bases. This CDR3 region has 15 residues. V lost 2 bases and J lost 0, with 8 bases in between. Germline values: CDR1 SGHDN, CDR2 FVKESK. The DNA for the CDR3 is TGTGCCAGCAGCCAAAGGGGCCTAGCCAAAAACATTCAGTACTTC. Protein product: CASSQRGLAKNIQYF.

The chain recombines TRBV20-1 with TRBJ2-1; TRBD2 is a possible D gene (6 bases). This CDR3 is 15 amino acids long. V dropped 5 bases and J dropped 4 bases, with 18 bases sitting between them. The germline CDR1 and CDR2 sequences are DFQATT and SNEGSKA (reference sequence). In DNA, the CDR3 is TGCAGTGCTCAGAGCGGGTTTTCCGTTTACAATGAGCAGTTCTTC. Residues: CSAQSGFSVYNEQFF.

This chain connects TRBV5-1 to TRBJ2-1; D may be TRBD2 (6 bases). CDR3 length: 17 amino acids. Trimming took 0 bases from V and 0 from J, leaving 13 bases between them. CDR1 is SGHRS and CDR2 is YFSETQ in the germline V gene. CDR3 sequence: CASSLDGSGFSYNEQFF. The CDR3 coding sequence is TGCGCCAGCAGCTTGGATGGTAGCGGTTTCTCCTACAATGAGCAGTTCTTC.

In this sample, this clonotype turned up many times. The gene calls are TRBV29-1 and TRBJ1-1, with 9 bases aligning to TRBD1. Trimming removed 5 bases from V and 10 bases from J; junction bases left unmatched: 8. The CDR3 contains 12 residues. Germline lookup yields CDR1 SQVTM and CDR2 ANQGSEA. CDR3 residues: CSVNPGQGRAFF. Here the CDR3 DNA reads TGCAGCGTTAACCCGGGACAGGGAAGAGCTTTCTTT.

Concerning this clonotype: The final CDR3 position lacks the conserved phenylalanine or tryptophan, pointing to a likely read error. The chain uses TRBV27 and TRBJ1-1; D might be TRBD1 (5 bases). CDR3 size: 12 residues. Germline V gives CDR1 MNHEY, CDR2 SMNVEV (reference sequence). Trimming removed 0 bases from V and 8 bases from J, with 7 bases in between. The CDR3 sequence: CASSLSGQEAFN. The CDR3 DNA follows: TGTGCCAGCAGTTTATCGGGGCAAGAAGCTTTCAAT.

This clonotype came up many times. This sequence joins TRBV18 and TRBJ2-7; 7 nucleotides align to TRBD1. CDR1 is KGHSH, CDR2 LQKENI, per germline. Trimming cost V 5 bases and J 6 bases; bases outside gene matches: 4. The CDR3 consists of 12 residues. CDR3 DNA sequence: TGTGCCAGCTCAGAACAGGGGTTCGAGCAGTACTTC. It specifies CASSEQGFEQYF. The whole variable domain, remainder taken from reference TRBV18 and TRBJ2-7, is NAGVMQNPRHLVRRRGQEARLRCSPMKGHSHVYWYRQLPEEGLKFMVYLQKENIIDESGMPKERFSAEFPKEGPSILRIQQVVRGDSAAYFCASSEQGFEQYFGPGTRLTVT.

This clonotype was seen repeatedly, ten times or more. This rearrangement joins TRBV15 to TRBJ2-3, with 7 bases lining up with TRBD2. V shed 4 bases and J 2 bases; nucleotides not matched to a gene: 6. This CDR3 spans 15 amino acids. Germline lookup yields CDR1 LNHNV and CDR2 YYDKDF (reference sequence). The CDR3 DNA sequence: TGTGCCACCAGCATGGGGGGGGGACTCACAGATACGCAGTATTTT. This gives the protein CATSMGGGLTDTQYF.

In this sample, this clonotype turned up many times. The rearrangement uses TRBV20-1 and TRBJ2-7; possibly TRBD2 for D (5 bases). The germline gives CDR1 DFQATT, CDR2 SNEGSKA (reference sequence). The CDR3 sequence is 13 residues long. Trimming shortened V by 2 bases and J by 3 bases, and 11 bases separated the two germline ends. The CDR3 DNA is TGCAGTGCTAGAAAGCGGATGGACTACGAGCAGTACTTC. Translation: CSARKRMDYEQYF.

This clonotype occurred many times. V gene TRBV5-1 combines with J gene TRBJ2-1; D gene uncertain. V was shortened by 1 base and J by 8 bases, with 7 bases between the two germline ends. Germline V gene data show CDR1 as SGHRS and CDR2 as YFSETQ. This CDR3 comprises 12 residues. The CDR3 here is CASSLFGDEQFF. In DNA, the CDR3 is TGCGCCAGCAGCTTGTTTGGGGATGAGCAGTTCTTC.

Comments on this clonotype: This sequence may be a read error, since a much larger clone differs from it by one base. The rearrangement links TRBV10-3 to TRBJ2-6, with 8 bases matching TRBD1. The CDR3 is 16 amino acids. The germline V gene has CDR1 ENHRY and CDR2 SYGVKD. The CDR3 coding sequence is TGTGCCATCAGCCCGACAGGGGCGACAGGGGCCAAAGTCCTGACTTTC. Translated, it gives CAISPTGATGAKVLTF.

The table lists this clonotype with many counts. The chain employs TRBV28 and TRBJ2-7; 7 bases are a match to TRBD2. This CDR3 has 15 amino acids. The V gene's germline CDR1 is MDHEN and CDR2 SYDVKM. Unmatched junction bases numbered 11, after V lost 6 bases and J lost 3 bases. CDR3 nucleotides: TGTGCCAGCAGCCGCCGGGACTACGGGTTCTACGAGCAGTACTTC. Encoded protein: CASSRRDYGFYEQYF.

As to this clonotype: A read error may explain this, as a much larger clone is one base away. This chain joins TRBV6-1 and TRBJ2-7, with D hard to call. Trimming took 9 bases from V and 4 from J, leaving 7 bases between them. Germline V gene data show CDR1 as MNHNS and CDR2 as SASEGT. This CDR3 is 10 amino acids long. CDR3 region: CARSSYEQYF. The CDR3 DNA is TGTGCCAGAAGCTCATACGAGCAGTACTTC.

This clonotype was detected many times. Given a much more abundant clone one base away, this may be a read error. The V call is TRBV27, the J call TRBJ1-5; maybe TRBD1 (5 bases). The CDR3 has 12 amino acids. Germline assignment: CDR1 MNHEY and CDR2 SMNVEV (reference sequence). Trimming removed 7 bases at V and 6 bases at J, with 10 bases between. In DNA, the CDR3 is TGTGCCAGCAAAAAAAGGGGTCAGCCCCAGCATTTT. The encoded protein is CASKKRGQPQHF.

In the case of this clonotype: This may come from a read error, since a much larger clone is one base off. This sequence joins TRBV20-1 and TRBJ2-7; 7 nucleotides match TRBD2. The CDR3 has 13 residues. Germline CDR1 and CDR2: DFQATT and SNEGSKA (reference sequence). Losses at the gene ends were 1 base for V and 6 bases for J; bases not matched to a gene: 6. The CDR3 DNA reads as TGCAGTGCTAGAGGACAGCGGGATTGCGAGCAGTACTTC. Its protein product is CSARGQRDCEQYF.

This clonotype has at least ten counts. The V and J genes are TRBV5-1 and TRBJ2-1, with D hard to call. Germline V gene data show CDR1 as SGHRS and CDR2 as YFSETQ. The V gene lost 5 bases and the J gene lost 6 bases, with 9 bases spanning the gap. The CDR3 runs 12 residues. CDR3 protein: CASRYLTNEQFF. The CDR3 coding sequence is TGCGCCAGCAGATATCTGACCAATGAGCAGTTCTTC. Full variable domain (rest looked up from reference TRBV5-1 and TRBJ2-1): KAGVTQTPRYLIKTRGQQVTLSCSPISGHRSVSWYQQTPGQGLQFLFEYFSETQRNKGNFPGRFSGRQFSNSRSEMNVSTLELGDSALYLCASRYLTNEQFFGPGTRLTVL.

This clonotype was detected many times. The CDR3, as DNA: TGCGCCAGCAGGAGAGGAGGGGAGACCCAGTACTTC. Translating it yields CASRRGGETQYF. The V and J genes are TRBV5-1 and TRBJ2-5; TRBD2 might be the D (6 bases). There are 12 residues in the CDR3. The ends were cut back, 5 bases at V and 5 bases at J, with 10 bases in the middle. CDR1 SGHRS and CDR2 YFSETQ come from the germline V gene.

The sample holds many counts of this clonotype. The chain couples TRBV7-2 to TRBJ2-3; D is perhaps TRBD1 or TRBD2 (5 bases each). CDR3 size: 13 residues. The germline CDR1 and CDR2 sequences are SGHTA and FQGNSA. V lost 1 base and J 9 bases, leaving 11 bases between the germline ends. The CDR3 reads CASSLGLRDTQYF. Written as DNA, the CDR3 is TGTGCCAGCAGCTTAGGTTTGAGGGACACGCAGTATTTT.